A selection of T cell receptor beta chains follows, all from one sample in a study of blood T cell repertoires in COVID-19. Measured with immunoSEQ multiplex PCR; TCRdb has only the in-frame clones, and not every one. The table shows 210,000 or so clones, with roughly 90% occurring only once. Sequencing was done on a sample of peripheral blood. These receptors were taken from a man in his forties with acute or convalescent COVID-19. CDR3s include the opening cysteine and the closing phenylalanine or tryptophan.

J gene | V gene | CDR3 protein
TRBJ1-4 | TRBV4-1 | CASSFSPLPNEKLFF
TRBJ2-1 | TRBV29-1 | CSVVRDRGRNEQFF
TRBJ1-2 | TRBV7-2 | CASSLGQFYGYTF
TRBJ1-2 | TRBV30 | CQGQGAGGYTF
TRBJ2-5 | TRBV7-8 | CASSFGTTQETQYF
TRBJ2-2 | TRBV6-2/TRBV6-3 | CASSSGLAGTGELFF
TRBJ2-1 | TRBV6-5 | CASSYSMTSFNEQFF
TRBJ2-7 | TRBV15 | CATSRDPRQGMEEQYF
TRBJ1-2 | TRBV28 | CASDPSRASYGYTF
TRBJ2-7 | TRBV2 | CASSTAGTSGVSYEQYF
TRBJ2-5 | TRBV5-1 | CASSLFALETQYF
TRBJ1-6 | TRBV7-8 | CASSPRPSSPLHF
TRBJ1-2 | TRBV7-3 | CASSPTTGDYGYTF
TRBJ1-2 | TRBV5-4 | CASSLAQPAGGMGGYTF
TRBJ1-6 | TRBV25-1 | CASSVGTGAFNSPLHF
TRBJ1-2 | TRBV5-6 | CASSSRRGSSYGYTF
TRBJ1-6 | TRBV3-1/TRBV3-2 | CASSQVRGGVSPLHF
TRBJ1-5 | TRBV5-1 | CASSPTGGSNQPQHF
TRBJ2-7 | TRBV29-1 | CSVDIDYEQYF
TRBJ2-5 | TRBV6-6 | CASSYWQDQETQYF
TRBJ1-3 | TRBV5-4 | CASSPDRGPVGNTIYF
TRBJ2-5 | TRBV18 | CASSPQRAEETQYF
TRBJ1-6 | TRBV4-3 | CASSQDPTGVNSPLHF
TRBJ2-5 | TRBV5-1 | CASSLGGQGKETQYF
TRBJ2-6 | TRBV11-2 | CASSLLGANVLTF
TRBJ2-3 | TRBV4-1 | CASSQDRTSGGANSGDTQYF
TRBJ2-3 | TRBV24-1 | CATSDPGTSGGFADTQYF
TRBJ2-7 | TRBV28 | CASTGYSYEQYF
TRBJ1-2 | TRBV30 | CAWSAGRGVGGYTF